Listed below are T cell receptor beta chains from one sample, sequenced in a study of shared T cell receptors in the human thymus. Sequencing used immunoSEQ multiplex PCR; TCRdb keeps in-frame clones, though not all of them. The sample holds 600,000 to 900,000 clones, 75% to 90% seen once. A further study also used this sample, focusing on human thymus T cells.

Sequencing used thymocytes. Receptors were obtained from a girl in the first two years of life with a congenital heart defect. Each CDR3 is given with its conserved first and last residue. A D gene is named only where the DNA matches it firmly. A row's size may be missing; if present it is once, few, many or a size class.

cdr3_nt: TGTGCCAGCAGCCCCGACAGGGGGCCCACTAACTATGGCTACACCTTC
cdr3_aa: CASSPDRGPTNYGYTF
v_call: TRBV14
d_call: TRBD1
clone_size: -
j_call: TRBJ1-2

cdr3_nt: TGTGCCAGCAGCTTATCGGTAGGCCCGAGGGAGCAGTACTTC
cdr3_aa: CASSLSVGPREQYF
v_call: TRBV7-2
d_call: -
clone_size: once
j_call: TRBJ2-7

cdr3_nt: TGTGCCAGCAGTAACTTAGCGTCCCAGTACTTC
cdr3_aa: CASSNLASQYF
v_call: TRBV6-1
d_call: -
clone_size: -
j_call: TRBJ2-4

cdr3_nt: TGTGCCAGCAGCGGAGAACAAATCGGGAATTCACCCCTCCACTTT
cdr3_aa: CASSGEQIGNSPLHF
v_call: TRBV9
d_call: -
clone_size: -
j_call: TRBJ1-6

cdr3_nt: TGTGCCAGCAGTTCCCCGGGACAGGACAATTCACCCCTCCACTTT
cdr3_aa: CASSSPGQDNSPLHF
v_call: TRBV6-5
d_call: TRBD1
clone_size: -
j_call: TRBJ1-6

cdr3_nt: TGTGCCAGCAGGTCACGCTCGTGGTCGGATTCACCCCTCCACTTT
cdr3_aa: CASRSRSWSDSPLHF
v_call: TRBV5-5
d_call: -
clone_size: -
j_call: TRBJ1-6

cdr3_nt: TGTGCCAGCAGTGAATCTAGAGGCAAGAACACTGAAGCTTTCTTT
cdr3_aa: CASSESRGKNTEAFF
v_call: TRBV6-1
d_call: -
clone_size: few
j_call: TRBJ1-1

cdr3_nt: TGTGCCAGCAGTTCGACAGGGGCTGGCTATGGCTACACCTTC
cdr3_aa: CASSSTGAGYGYTF
v_call: TRBV28
d_call: TRBD1
clone_size: -
j_call: TRBJ1-2

cdr3_nt: TGTGCCAGCAGTTACTTGGGCAGGGGGGACACTGAAGCTTTCTTT
cdr3_aa: CASSYLGRGDTEAFF
v_call: TRBV6-6
d_call: TRBD1
clone_size: -
j_call: TRBJ1-1

cdr3_nt: TGTGCCAGCAGTGCCGGGTTTCGCAATCAGCCCCAGCATTTT
cdr3_aa: CASSAGFRNQPQHF
v_call: TRBV28
d_call: -
clone_size: -
j_call: TRBJ1-5

cdr3_nt: TGTGCCAGCAACACAAAAAAGGGGGGGGAGGTGGCAGATACGCAGTATTTT
cdr3_aa: CASNTKKGGEVADTQYF
v_call: TRBV13
d_call: -
clone_size: -
j_call: TRBJ2-3

cdr3_nt: TGTGCCAGCACCCGAAAAGGCAGGGAAAATGAAAAACTGTTTTTT
cdr3_aa: CASTRKGRENEKLFF
v_call: TRBV27
d_call: -
clone_size: -
j_call: TRBJ1-4

cdr3_nt: TGTGCCAGCAGCCCCGATCGAGGCGGTGCTTTCACAGATACGCAGTATTTT
cdr3_aa: CASSPDRGGAFTDTQYF
v_call: TRBV14
d_call: -
clone_size: -
j_call: TRBJ2-3

cdr3_nt: TGTGCCAGCAGTTTGGTGCTAGCGGGGGAACGCAACAAGCAATCTAGCACAGATACGCAGTATTTT
cdr3_aa: CASSLVLAGERNKQSSTDTQYF
v_call: TRBV27
d_call: TRBD2
clone_size: -
j_call: TRBJ2-3

cdr3_nt: TGTGCCAGCAGTGCTGTGGCAGGGCACAATCAGCCCCAGCATTTT
cdr3_aa: CASSAVAGHNQPQHF
v_call: TRBV6-1
d_call: -
clone_size: -
j_call: TRBJ1-5

cdr3_nt: TGTGCTTATCGGGAAGGGTTCACCTACTACCATGGCTACACCTTC
cdr3_aa: CAYREGFTYYHGYTF
v_call: TRBV30
d_call: -
clone_size: -
j_call: TRBJ1-2

cdr3_nt: TGCGCCAGCAGCATACTCCGGGACAGGGGGCGTTTAGGGAAAAATGAAAAACTGTTTTTT
cdr3_aa: CASSILRDRGRLGKNEKLFF
v_call: TRBV5-1
d_call: TRBD1
clone_size: once
j_call: TRBJ1-4

cdr3_nt: TGTGCCAGCAGTGAATGCCGAAGGACTAGCGGATTAAACGCTACCACCGGGGAGCTGTTTTTT
cdr3_aa: CASSECRRTSGLNATTGELFF
v_call: TRBV6-1
d_call: TRBD2
clone_size: -
j_call: TRBJ2-2

cdr3_nt: TGTGCCAGCAGCTCACGACTCAATTCACCCCTCCACTTT
cdr3_aa: CASSSRLNSPLHF
v_call: TRBV2
d_call: -
clone_size: -
j_call: TRBJ1-6

cdr3_nt: TGTGCCAGCACTTTGTCAGGGGTCAATCAGCCCCAGCATTTT
cdr3_aa: CASTLSGVNQPQHF
v_call: TRBV28
d_call: -
clone_size: -
j_call: TRBJ1-5